The 10 T cell receptor beta chains below all came from one sample that was sequenced in a study of cytomegalovirus exposure and HLA in healthy donors. Method: immunoSEQ multiplex PCR; TCRdb's copy keeps in-frame clones and lacks some. The table lists tens of thousands of clones, roughly 94% of them singletons. The sequencing sample was made of PBMCs. The origin of the receptors is a woman aged 18-35 years in good health and CMV-seropositive.

The J gene is TRBJ1-5, the V gene TRBV19, with D possibly being TRBD1 (6 bases). The CDR3 is made up of 18 amino acids. V dropped 5 bases and J dropped 4 bases, with 24 bases sitting between them. The germline CDR1 and CDR2 sequences are LNHDA and SQIVND (reference sequence). The CDR3 here is CASSLRGGPSPKNQPQHF. CDR3 DNA sequence: TGTGCCAGTAGTCTCCGGGGGGGGCCTTCCCCTAAGAATCAGCCCCAGCATTTT.

V gene TRBV7-2 combines with J gene TRBJ2-1, with a possible D match to TRBD1 (5 bases). The germline V gene encodes CDR1 SGHTA and CDR2 FQGNSA. CDR3 length: 15 amino acids. Trimming removed 1 base at V and 6 bases at J, with 13 bases between. The DNA for the CDR3 is TGTGCCAGCAGCTTAGGCAGGGTAAGATTCAATGAGCAGTTCTTC. This codes for CASSLGRVRFNEQFF. Complete variable domain (other parts from reference TRBV7-2 and TRBJ2-1): GAGVSQSPSNKVTEKGKDVELRCDPISGHTALYWYRQSLGQGLEFLIYFQGNSAPDKSGLPSDRFSAERTGGSVSTLTIQRTQQEDSAVYLCASSLGRVRFNEQFFGPGTRLTVL.

The rearrangement links TRBV28 to TRBJ1-1; D is uncertain. This CDR3 comprises 15 residues. Germline V gene lookup returns CDR1 MDHEN and CDR2 SYDVKM. V lost 2 bases and J lost 1, with 11 bases in between. In DNA form, the CDR3 reads TGTGCCAGCAGTTTACTGCCGGGGTGGAACACTGAAGCTTTCTTT. Residues: CASSLLPGWNTEAFF.

The chain has TRBV5-1 and TRBJ2-1; 7 bases match TRBD2. Germline CDR1 and CDR2: SGHRS and YFSETQ. The CDR3 length is 17 residues. With V trimmed by 2 bases and J by 6 bases, 14 bases remained unmatched. The CDR3 loop reads CASSFNPWREKGNEQFF. CDR3 sequence (DNA): TGCGCCAGCAGCTTCAACCCGTGGCGGGAGAAAGGCAATGAGCAGTTCTTC.

The chain links TRBV19 to TRBJ2-3; TRBD1 agrees at 8 bases. The CDR3 has 15 amino acids. Germline V lookup: CDR1 LNHDA, CDR2 SQIVND (reference sequence). V was clipped by 10 bases and J by 2 bases; unmatched bases: 11. The CDR3 sequence is CATLGTGDYTDTQYF. CDR3 bases: TGTGCCACCTTAGGGACAGGAGACTACACAGATACGCAGTATTTT.

The chain carries TRBV27 and TRBJ2-3; 8 nucleotides agree with TRBD2. V trimming: 6 bases; J trimming: 3 bases; junction bases outside the gene matches: 5. CDR3 length: 14 amino acids. In germline, CDR1 is MNHEY, CDR2 SMNVEV (reference sequence). The chain's CDR3 is CASRVRGGTDTQYF. In DNA, the CDR3 is TGTGCCAGCAGGGTTCGGGGGGGGACAGATACGCAGTATTTT.

This rearrangement joins TRBV6-4 to TRBJ1-3; 7 positions match TRBD1. Germline loops: CDR1 MRHNA, CDR2 SNTAGT. V shed 8 bases, J shed 0 bases, and the junction held 22 bases outside the gene matches. The CDR3 runs 20 residues. The DNA for the CDR3 is TGTGCCAGCCCTATCCGGGACAGACAACCCACTCCGATCTCTGGAAACACCATATATTTT. Protein product: CASPIRDRQPTPISGNTIYF.

The chain links TRBV5-1 to TRBJ1-3, with D uncertain. CDR1 and CDR2 (germline): SGHRS, YFSETQ. Trimming left V 0 bases short and J 0 bases short, with 13 bases between. The CDR3 runs 17 residues. CDR3 nucleotide sequence: TGCGCCAGCAGCTTGGCCGTAGGCGGATACTCTGGAAACACCATATATTTT. Amino acids: CASSLAVGGYSGNTIYF.

The chain joins TRBV28 to TRBJ2-3; TRBD1 agrees at 7 bases. Looked up from germline, CDR1 is MDHEN and CDR2 is SYDVKM. This CDR3 is 15 amino acids long. V gave up 7 bases and J gave up 4 bases; unmatched junction bases: 11. For the CDR3, the DNA is TGTGCCAGCAATTGGAGAGGGGGCGGTGCAGATACGCAGTATTTT. Translated: CASNWRGGGADTQYF.

This chain joins TRBV10-3 and TRBJ2-7, with 7 bases matching TRBD1. In germline, CDR1 is ENHRY, CDR2 SYGVKD. V trimming: 2 bases; J trimming: 0 bases; junction bases outside the gene matches: 7. There are 16 residues in the CDR3. CDR3 DNA: TGTGCCATCAGTGAGGGGGGACAGCTACGCTCCTACGAGCAGTACTTC. As protein: CAISEGGQLRSYEQYF.